What follows is one TCR beta chain and its context. The data stem from a study of blood T cell repertoires in COVID-19. Study-level background: Sites in the United States, Italy and Spain provided acute and convalescent COVID-19 samples. PBMCs, B-cell-depleted T cells, or T cells provided the cDNA or gDNA that made up the material.

Original analysis: Reference gene primer amplification gave nucleated cell count estimates. The assay was immunoSEQ multiplex PCR, and TCRdb's table has in-frame clones only and misses some. V and J calls and clone size follow that table, whereas D and trimming were derived from the DNA. Here the sample spans tens of thousands of clones, around 88% being singletons. The length of the CDR3 is 14 residues. V dropped 1 base and J dropped 0 bases, with 6 bases sitting between them. Germline assignment: CDR1 SGHAT and CDR2 FQNNGV. Sequencing used peripheral blood. This chain links TRBV11-2 with TRBJ2-5; D uncertain. This TCR derives from a woman of 80 years or more with acute or convalescent COVID-19. CDR3 sequence (DNA): TGTGCCAGCAGCTTAGGGAGCGACCAAGAGACCCAGTACTTC. This gives the protein CASSLGSDQETQYF.